The sequence of this T cell receptor beta chain was determined in a study of vaccination and CD4 T cells after COVID-19. Study at large: Cultures that served as controls received a CEFX pool, an HIV-1 Nef pool, or no peptide.

This clonotype was observed a few times. Its antigen remains unknown. V was trimmed by 10 bases and J by 0 bases, leaving 13 bases between them. The CDR3 is 14 amino acids. Germline assignment: CDR1 LNHDA and CDR2 SQIVND (reference sequence). The treatment here: roughly 11-day PBMC culture with coronavirus spike peptide pools or control peptides (ViraFEST assay). Researchers used the Oncomine TCR Beta short-read assay to sequence DNA from cultured CD4+ T cells. TCRdb re-called the PCR reads with MiXCR, one entry per CDR3 protein. The sample contains 11,000 to 15,000 distinct CDR3 sequences, about 46% of which appear only once.

Material for sequencing was CD4+ T cells from blood, cultured in vitro. The clonotype was recovered from a human donor who had recovered from COVID-19. The chain couples TRBV19 to TRBJ1-5; D is uncertain. CDR3 region: CATHEANSNQPQHF. The CDR3 DNA follows: TGTGCCACCCATGAAGCAAATAGCAATCAGCCCCAGCATTTT.